This T cell receptor (beta chain) was retrieved from a study of CD8 T cells in ankylosing spondylitis. MiXCR was run by TCRdb on the 5' RACE reads, yielding one entry per CDR3 protein. This sample has 200,000 to 250,000 distinct CDR3 sequences, with over 9.5% found just once. In its sample, this clonotype was seen many times. The CDR3 spans 13 residues. CDR1 and CDR2 from the germline V gene are SQVTM and ANQGSEA. V lost 4 bases, J lost 4 bases, and 13 bases lay in between. The rearrangement uses TRBV29-1 and TRBJ1-1, with D possibly being TRBD1 (5 bases). The sample comprised blood, either unsorted or a sorted T cell fraction (not recorded which). The receptor was derived from a male donor with ankylosing spondylitis or in good health (not recorded which). CDR3 in amino acids: CSVVDSTLTEAFF. In DNA form, the CDR3 reads TGCAGCGTTGTCGACAGTACCCTCACTGAAGCTTTCTTT.